This paragraph reports one TCR beta chain. Antigen specificity is unknown. One to two pinch biopsies were taken from the rectum during colonoscopy. Controls had colonoscopy for suspected IBD, with normal endoscopy and no IBD the following year. The data originate from a study of pediatric ulcerative colitis. This CDR3 spans 13 amino acids. Trimming removed 4 bases from V and 7 bases from J, with 15 bases in between. The germline V gene encodes CDR1 SGDLS and CDR2 YYNGEE. Study-wide results and caveats: Ulcerative colitis patients shared more blood-rectal clones than controls. Acute severe colitis showed lower rectal diversity from clonal expansions. A couple of patients had blood samples with substantially reduced template counts.

Assay: immunoSEQ multiplex PCR; the TCRdb copy retains only in-frame clones and omits some. In the table there are 10,000 to 12,000 clones, 82% of which are singletons. The source is a girl aged 5-17 years who was a control in a study of pediatric ulcerative colitis. The chain carries TRBV9 and TRBJ2-7, with D perhaps matching TRBD2 (5 bases). The sequenced material came from gut tissue. CDR3 sequence: CASSSYHGGEQYF. The CDR3 coding sequence is TGTGCCAGCAGCTCCTACCACGGAGGAGAGCAGTACTTC.